The T cell receptor beta chain described here comes from a study of blood T cells in healthy people across ages. CDR1 and CDR2 (germline): MNHEY, SMNVEV (reference sequence). CDR3 length: 13 residues. Together with a sample-barcoded 5' primer, a J-beta primer mix was included in a second PCR lasting roughly 6 to 12 cycles. TCRdb processed the 5' RACE reads anew with MiXCR; each CDR3 protein has one entry. This sample has 600,000 to 850,000 distinct CDR3 sequences; 25% occur once, and the top ten carry more than 7.5%. The same data also contributed to another study, on T cells of mothers and their children.

The receptor was derived from a boy under 18 in good health. The sample was blood. The genes are TRBV27 and TRBJ2-7; no clear D. CDR3 coding DNA: TGTGTCAAACTCAGGTGCAGCTCCTACGAGCAGTACTTC. It translates to CVKLRCSSYEQYF.